Listed below are T cell receptor beta chains from one sample, sequenced in a study of T cell repertoires in cytomegalovirus infection. TCRdb redid the calling of the reads with MiXCR, one entry per CDR3 protein. Of about 160,000 distinct CDR3 sequences listed, about 22% are singletons. These TCRs are of unknown antigen specificity. Sequences were derived from CD8+ T cells from cultured PBMCs, sampled from culture after CMV antigen stimulation. These receptors originate from a human donor in good health (CMV status not recorded). Some clones in this sample may be carry-over from other donors' samples. CDR3s include the opening cysteine and the closing phenylalanine or tryptophan. Fields, in order: V gene, clone size, D gene, CDR3 length, J gene, CDR3 protein, CDR3 DNA. A D gene is named only where the DNA matches it firmly. The size of a clone is reported for some rows only, either as once, few or many, or as a class for expanded clones.

>TRBV12-5|-|-|14|TRBJ2-7
CASGPPGTAYEQYF
TGTGCTAGTGGTCCCCCTGGTACCGCCTACGAGCAGTACTTC
>TRBV27|few|TRBD1|16|TRBJ1-6
CASSLYQEGQGSPLHF
TGTGCCAGCAGTCTCTACCAGGAAGGACAGGGTTCACCCCTCCACTTT
>TRBV9|few|-|15|TRBJ1-4
CASSAQTATNEKLFF
TGTGCCAGCAGCGCTCAGACAGCAACTAATGAAAAACTGTTTTTT
>TRBV4-1|-|-|13|TRBJ1-2
CASSQDPQRGYTF
TGCGCCAGCAGCCAAGATCCCCAGAGGGGCTACACCTTC
>TRBV6-2/TRBV6-3|-|-|15|TRBJ1-1
CASSYWQGHPAEAFF
TGTGCCAGCAGTTACTGGCAGGGCCACCCCGCTGAAGCTTTCTTT
>TRBV24-1|-|-|14|TRBJ2-1
CATSDPGLSNEQFF
TGTGCCACCAGTGATCCTGGACTCTCCAATGAGCAGTTCTTC
>TRBV7-2|few|TRBD2|14|TRBJ2-7
CASSSGTRPYEQYF
TGTGCCAGCAGCTCCGGGACTAGACCGTACGAGCAGTACTTC
>TRBV4-1|few|-|18|TRBJ2-2
CASSQDVLGQPVTGELFF
TGCGCCAGCAGCCAAGATGTGTTAGGACAACCAGTCACCGGGGAGCTGTTTTTT
>TRBV4-3|few|-|14|TRBJ1-1
CASSQLLENTEAFF
TGCGCCAGCAGCCAACTTTTAGAGAACACTGAAGCTTTCTTT
>TRBV20-1|few|-|17|TRBJ2-3
CSARDHDSYTSTDTQYF
TGCAGTGCTAGAGATCATGACAGCTATACTAGCACAGATACGCAGTATTTT
>TRBV6-2/TRBV6-3|-|-|14|TRBJ2-5
CASSSLAKQETQYF
TGTGCCAGCAGTTCACTAGCCAAACAAGAGACCCAGTACTTC
>TRBV12-3/TRBV12-4|-|TRBD1|15|TRBJ2-7
CASSSPGQGRPEQYF
TGTGCCAGCAGTTCCCCGGGACAGGGCCGCCCCGAGCAGTACTTC
>TRBV9|-|-|15|TRBJ1-3
CASSVGGSAGNTIYF
TGTGCCAGCAGCGTAGGAGGCAGCGCTGGAAACACCATATATTTT
>TRBV28|few|TRBD2|16|TRBJ2-3
CASSLETSGAVDTQYF
TGTGCCAGCAGTTTAGAGACTAGCGGGGCAGTAGATACGCAGTATTTT
>TRBV6-1|-|TRBD1|16|TRBJ1-4
CASSLGQTATNEKLFF
TGTGCCAGCAGCCTGGGACAGACTGCAACTAATGAAAAACTGTTTTTT
>TRBV7-2|many|TRBD1|14|TRBJ2-5
CASSLRQGAETQYF
TGTGCCAGCAGCTTAAGGCAGGGGGCAGAGACCCAGTACTTC
>TRBV7-2|-|-|16|TRBJ2-1
CASIRIGQPEYNEQFF
TGTGCCAGCATCAGGATAGGACAGCCAGAGTACAATGAGCAGTTCTTC
>TRBV4-1|medium-sized|TRBD1|16|TRBJ2-7
CASSQGSDRTTYEQYF
TGCGCCAGCAGCCAAGGGTCGGACAGGACAACCTACGAGCAGTACTTC
>TRBV12-3/TRBV12-4|few|TRBD1|14|TRBJ2-7
CASSFQGASYEQYF
TGTGCCAGCAGTTTCCAGGGGGCTTCCTACGAGCAGTACTTC
>TRBV7-2|-|-|16|TRBJ1-5
CASSLNWGVSNQPQHF
TGTGCCAGCAGCTTAAACTGGGGGGTCAGCAATCAGCCCCAGCATTTT
>TRBV4-1|-|-|17|TRBJ1-5
CASSQEWPWTKNQPQHF
TGCGCCAGCAGCCAAGAATGGCCGTGGACCAAAAATCAGCCCCAGCATTTT
>TRBV7-2|few|TRBD1|16|TRBJ1-5
CASSPDRQGARQPQHF
TGTGCCAGCAGCCCCGACAGACAGGGGGCACGTCAGCCCCAGCATTTT
>TRBV4-1|few|-|16|TRBJ2-3
CASSQDWVGSTDTQYF
TGCGCCAGCAGCCAAGATTGGGTCGGAAGCACAGATACGCAGTATTTT
>TRBV7-8|-|-|15|TRBJ1-1
CASSPEGERGTEAFF
TGTGCCAGCAGCCCGGAGGGGGAGCGGGGGACTGAAGCTTTCTTT
>TRBV6-1|-|TRBD1|14|TRBJ2-1
CASSAGTGGFEQFF
TGTGCCAGCAGTGCCGGGACAGGGGGCTTTGAGCAGTTCTTC
>TRBV7-6|-|TRBD1|18|TRBJ1-2
CASSALGQPPSSNYGYTF
TGTGCCAGCAGCGCCTTGGGACAGCCACCGTCCTCTAACTATGGCTACACCTTC
>TRBV7-9|few|-|14|TRBJ2-2
CASSFSGSFEELFF
TGTGCCAGCAGCTTTTCCGGGTCTTTCGAAGAGCTGTTTTTT
>TRBV7-9|few|-|16|TRBJ2-5
CASSLEGTELQETQYF
TGTGCCAGCAGCTTGGAGGGGACGGAGCTCCAAGAGACCCAGTACTTC
>TRBV30|-|-|12|TRBJ2-1
CAWIGVVNEQFF
TGTGCCTGGATCGGGGTAGTAAATGAGCAGTTCTTC
>TRBV29-1|-|TRBD1|14|TRBJ1-2
CSVEDRDRVYGYTF
TGCAGCGTTGAAGATAGGGACAGGGTTTATGGCTACACCTTC
>TRBV7-9|few|TRBD1|16|TRBJ2-2
CASSSARTGFTGELFF
TGTGCCAGCAGCTCCGCCCGGACAGGCTTCACCGGGGAGCTGTTTTTT
>TRBV27|-|-|15|TRBJ1-2
CASSPATGTVYGYTF
TGTGCCAGCAGTCCTGCTACCGGGACGGTCTATGGCTACACCTTC
>TRBV30|-|-|11|TRBJ1-1
CAWKKGREAFF
TGTGCCTGGAAAAAGGGGAGGGAGGCTTTCTTT
>TRBV2|few|-|17|TRBJ1-2
CAISPNNVGGKIRRYTF
TGTGCCATCTCCCCGAATAATGTTGGAGGGAAGATTCGGCGCTACACCTTC
>TRBV2|few|-|12|TRBJ2-5
CASSEARRTQYF
TGTGCCAGCAGTGAAGCCCGGAGGACCCAGTACTTC
>TRBV27|few|-|14|TRBJ1-1
CASSLLVGGTEAFF
TGTGCCAGCAGTTTATTGGTAGGGGGCACTGAAGCTTTCTTT
>TRBV6-2/TRBV6-3|-|-|15|TRBJ2-1
CASSYLGDPYNEQFF
TGTGCCAGCAGTTACCTGGGTGACCCCTACAATGAGCAGTTCTTC
>TRBV11-2|few|TRBD1|16|TRBJ1-2
CASSSNMGQGGYGYTF
TGTGCCAGCAGCTCGAACATGGGACAGGGGGGCTATGGCTACACCTTC
>TRBV7-3|few|-|13|TRBJ1-2
CASSPSGRDGYTF
TGTGCCAGCAGCCCCTCAGGTCGGGATGGCTACACCTTC
>TRBV7-8|few|-|15|TRBJ2-7
CASSLPDGELYEQYF
TGTGCCAGCAGCTTACCCGACGGGGAACTCTACGAGCAGTACTTC
>TRBV6-5|many|TRBD2|16|TRBJ2-3
CASSYSGGTSTDTQYF
TGTGCCAGCAGTTACTCGGGAGGGACTAGCACAGATACGCAGTATTTT